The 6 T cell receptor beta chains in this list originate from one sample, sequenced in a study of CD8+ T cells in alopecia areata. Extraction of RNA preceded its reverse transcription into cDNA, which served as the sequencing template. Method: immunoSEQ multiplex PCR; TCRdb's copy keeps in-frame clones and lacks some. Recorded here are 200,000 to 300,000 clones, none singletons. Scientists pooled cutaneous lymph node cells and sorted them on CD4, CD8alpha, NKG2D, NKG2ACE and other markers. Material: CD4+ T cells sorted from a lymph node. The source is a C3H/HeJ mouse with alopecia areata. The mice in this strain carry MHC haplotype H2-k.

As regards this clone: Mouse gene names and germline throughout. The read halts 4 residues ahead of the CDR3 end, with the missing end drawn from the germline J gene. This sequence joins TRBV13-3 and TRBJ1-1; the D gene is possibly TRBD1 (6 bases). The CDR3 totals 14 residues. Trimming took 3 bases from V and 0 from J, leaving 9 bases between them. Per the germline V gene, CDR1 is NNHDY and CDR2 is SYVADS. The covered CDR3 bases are TGTGCCAGCAGTGGGACAGTACCAAACACA. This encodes CASSGTVPNT. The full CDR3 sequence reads CASSGTVPNTEVFF.

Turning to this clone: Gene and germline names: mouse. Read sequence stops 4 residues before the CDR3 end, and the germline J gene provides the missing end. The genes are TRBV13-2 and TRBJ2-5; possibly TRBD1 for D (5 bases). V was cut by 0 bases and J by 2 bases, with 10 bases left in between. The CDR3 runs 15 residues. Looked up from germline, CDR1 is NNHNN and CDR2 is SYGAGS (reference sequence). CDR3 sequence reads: CASGDANRFQDTQYF. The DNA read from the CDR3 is TGTGCCAGCGGTGATGCCAACAGGTTCCAAGAC.

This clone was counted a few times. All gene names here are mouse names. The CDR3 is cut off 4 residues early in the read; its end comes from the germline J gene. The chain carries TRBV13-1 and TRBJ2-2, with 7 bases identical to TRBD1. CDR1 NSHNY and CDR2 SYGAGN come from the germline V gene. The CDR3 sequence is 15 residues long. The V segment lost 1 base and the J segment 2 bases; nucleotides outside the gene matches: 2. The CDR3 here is CASSDSTGNTGQLYF. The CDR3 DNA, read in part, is TGTGCCAGCAGTGATTCGACAGGGAACACCGGG.

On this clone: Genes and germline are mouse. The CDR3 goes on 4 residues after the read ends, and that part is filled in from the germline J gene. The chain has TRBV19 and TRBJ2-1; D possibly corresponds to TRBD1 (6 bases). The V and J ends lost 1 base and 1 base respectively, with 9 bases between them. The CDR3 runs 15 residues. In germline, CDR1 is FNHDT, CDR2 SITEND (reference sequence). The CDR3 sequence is CASSIFGTNYAEQFF. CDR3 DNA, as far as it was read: TGTGCCAGCAGTATATTCGGGACAAACTATGCT.

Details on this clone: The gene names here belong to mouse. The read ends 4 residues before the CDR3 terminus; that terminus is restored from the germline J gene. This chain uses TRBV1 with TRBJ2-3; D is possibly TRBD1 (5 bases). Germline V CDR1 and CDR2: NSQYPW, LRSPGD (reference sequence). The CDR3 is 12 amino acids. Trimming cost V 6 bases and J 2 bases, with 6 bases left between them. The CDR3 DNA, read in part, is TGCACCTGCAGGGACAATGCAGAA. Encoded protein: CTCRDNAE. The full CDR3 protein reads CTCRDNAETLYF.

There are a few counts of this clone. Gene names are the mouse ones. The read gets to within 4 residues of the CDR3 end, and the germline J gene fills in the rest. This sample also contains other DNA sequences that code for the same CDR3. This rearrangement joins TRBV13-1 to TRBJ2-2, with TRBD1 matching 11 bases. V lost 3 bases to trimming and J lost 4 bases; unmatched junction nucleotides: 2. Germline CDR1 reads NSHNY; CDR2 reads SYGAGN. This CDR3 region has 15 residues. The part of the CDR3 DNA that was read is TGTGCCAGCAGTGCAGGGACAGGGGGCACCGGG. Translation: CASSAGTGGTG. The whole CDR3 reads CASSAGTGGTGQLYF.